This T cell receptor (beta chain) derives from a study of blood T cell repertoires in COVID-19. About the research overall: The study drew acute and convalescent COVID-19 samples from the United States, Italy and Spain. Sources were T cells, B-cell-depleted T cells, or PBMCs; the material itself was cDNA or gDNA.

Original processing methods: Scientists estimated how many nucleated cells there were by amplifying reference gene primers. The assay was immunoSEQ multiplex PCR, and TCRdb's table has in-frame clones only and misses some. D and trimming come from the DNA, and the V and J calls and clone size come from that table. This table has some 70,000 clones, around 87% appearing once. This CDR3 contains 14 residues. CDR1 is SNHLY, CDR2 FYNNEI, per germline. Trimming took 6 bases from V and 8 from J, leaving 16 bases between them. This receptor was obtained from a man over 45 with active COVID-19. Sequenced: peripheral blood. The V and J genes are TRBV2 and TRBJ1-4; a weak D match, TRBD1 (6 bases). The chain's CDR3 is CASSLYRVGEKLFF. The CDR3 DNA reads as TGTGCCAGCAGCCTATACAGGGTTGGAGAAAAACTGTTTTTT.